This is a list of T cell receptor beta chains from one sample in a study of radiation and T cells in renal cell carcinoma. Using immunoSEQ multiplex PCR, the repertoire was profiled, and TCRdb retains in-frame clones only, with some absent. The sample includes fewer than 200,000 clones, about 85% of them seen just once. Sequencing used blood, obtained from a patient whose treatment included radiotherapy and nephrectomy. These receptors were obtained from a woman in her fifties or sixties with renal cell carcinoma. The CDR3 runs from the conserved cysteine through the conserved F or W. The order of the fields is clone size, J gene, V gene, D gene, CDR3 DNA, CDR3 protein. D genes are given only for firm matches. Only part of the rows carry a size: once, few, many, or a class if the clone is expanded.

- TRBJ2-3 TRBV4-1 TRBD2 TGCGCCAGCAGCCAAGAGGGGACTAGCGGTTATAGCACAGATACGCAGTATTTT CASSQEGTSGYSTDTQYF
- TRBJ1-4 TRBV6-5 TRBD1 TGTGCCAGCAGTTACCTAGGGACAGGGGATGAAAAACTGTTTTTT CASSYLGTGDEKLFF
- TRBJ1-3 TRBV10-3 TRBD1 TGTGCCATCAGTGACCGGGACAGGGGGGAGAGGAACACCATATATTTT CAISDRDRGERNTIYF
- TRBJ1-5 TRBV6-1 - TGTGCCAGCAGTGGAAAGCGACAGATCAATCAGCCCCAGCATTTT CASSGKRQINQPQHF
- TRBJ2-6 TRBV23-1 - TGCGCCAGCAGTCAATCAGAGCCTCTGGTTGGGGACACCTCTGGGGCCAACGTCCTGACTTTC CASSQSEPLVGDTSGANVLTF
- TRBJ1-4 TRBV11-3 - TGTGCCAGCAGCTTAGTTACGTGTAATGAAAAACTGTTTTTT CASSLVTCNEKLFF
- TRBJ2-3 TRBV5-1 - TGCGCCAGCAGCTTGGGAGGTAGTGCGAGGGACACAGATACGCAGTATTTT CASSLGGSARDTDTQYF
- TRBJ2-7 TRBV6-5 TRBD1 TGTGCCAGCAGTTACTGGGACAGAACCTACGAGCAGTACTTC CASSYWDRTYEQYF
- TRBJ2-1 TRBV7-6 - TGTGCCAGCAGCTTCAGGTCGAGCTCCTACAATGAGCAGTTCTTC CASSFRSSSYNEQFF
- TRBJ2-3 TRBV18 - TGTGCCAGCTCACCCCGGGACACTCGCACAGATACGCAGTATTTT CASSPRDTRTDTQYF
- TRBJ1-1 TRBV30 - TGTGCCTGGACTCAAACCTGGAACACTGAAGCTTTCTTT CAWTQTWNTEAFF
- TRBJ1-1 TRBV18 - TGTGCCAGCTCACCACCTATTACCACTCAAGCTTTCTTT CASSPPITTQAFF
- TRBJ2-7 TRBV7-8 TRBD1 TGTGCCAGCAGCTTAACGGACAGGGCCTACGAGCAGTACTTC CASSLTDRAYEQYF
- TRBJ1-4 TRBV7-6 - TGTGCCAGCAGCGGCCGGGCCCTAGAAAAACTGTTTTTT CASSGRALEKLFF
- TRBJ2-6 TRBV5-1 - TGCGCCAGCAGCCTCGAAGGGGCCCACTCTGGGGCCAACGTCCTGACTTTC CASSLEGAHSGANVLTF
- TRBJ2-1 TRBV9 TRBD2 TGTGCCAGCAGCTTGGGGACTAGCGGGAATGAGCAGTTCTTC CASSLGTSGNEQFF
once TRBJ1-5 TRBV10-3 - TGTGCCATCAGTGAAACCCATCAGCCCCAGCATTTT CAISETHQPQHF
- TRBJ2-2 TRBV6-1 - TGTGCCAGCAGTGAGCCAGGGGAAGACACCGGGGAGCTGTTTTTT CASSEPGEDTGELFF
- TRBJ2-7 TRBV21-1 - TGTGCCAGCAGCAAGAGGAGGCCTTCGGACAGGGAGTTCGACGAGCAGTACTTC CASSKRRPSDREFDEQYF
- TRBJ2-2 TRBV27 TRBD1 TGTGCCAGCATTATAACAGGGGAGCTTTCCACCGGGGAGCTGTTTTTT CASIITGELSTGELFF
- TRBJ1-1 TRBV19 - TGTGCCAGTAGTGTCCAGGGAGGCACTGAAGCTTTCTTT CASSVQGGTEAFF
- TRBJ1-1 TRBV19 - TGTGCCAGTAGTATTCAGGAGAACACTGAAGCTTTCTTT CASSIQENTEAFF
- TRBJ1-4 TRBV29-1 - TGCAGCGTTAAATCCAGGGGTGAAAAACTGTTTTTT CSVKSRGEKLFF
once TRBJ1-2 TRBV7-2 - TGTGCCAGCAGCTCCACCCCAACAGGGAGGTATGGCTACACCTTC CASSSTPTGRYGYTF
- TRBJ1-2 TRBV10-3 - TGTGCCACCACTGGGGGGCAGGGCCTTCCCCTTGGAACCTTC CATTGGQGLPLGTF
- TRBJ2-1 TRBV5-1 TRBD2 TGCGCCAGCAGCTCGGCCCTATCGGGGGGGCGTGAGCAGTTCTTC CASSSALSGGREQFF
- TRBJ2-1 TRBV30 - TGTGCCTGGTCCCAGGGGCTGGATTTCTACAATGAGCAGTTCTTC CAWSQGLDFYNEQFF
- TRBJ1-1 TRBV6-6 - TGTGCCAGCAGTCTATTTAGTGCCGTGGGGGGAGAAGCTTTCTTT CASSLFSAVGGEAFF
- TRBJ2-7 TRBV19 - TGTGCCAGTAGTCGCGACGGAGCCTACGAGCAGTACTTC CASSRDGAYEQYF
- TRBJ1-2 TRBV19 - TGTGCCAGTAGTATTTCGGCAGGGACGGGCTATGGCTACACCTTC CASSISAGTGYGYTF
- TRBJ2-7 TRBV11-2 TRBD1 TGTGCCAGCAGCCTCGGACAGGGGGCTTACGAGCAGTACTTC CASSLGQGAYEQYF
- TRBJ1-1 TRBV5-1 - TGCGCCAGCAGGGACGGGGTGGTGAACACTGAAGCTTTCTTT CASRDGVVNTEAFF
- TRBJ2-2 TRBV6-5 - TGTGCCAGCAGTTACTGGGACTCATTTAACACCGGGGAGCTGTTTTTT CASSYWDSFNTGELFF
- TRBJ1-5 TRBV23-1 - TGCGCCAGCAGTCAATCGAAGGCGGGGGTACCCTCCATTGACAATCAGCCCCAGCATTTT CASSQSKAGVPSIDNQPQHF
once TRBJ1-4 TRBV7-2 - TGTGCCAGCAGCACTACAGTTACAACTAATGAAAAACTGTTTTTT CASSTTVTTNEKLFF
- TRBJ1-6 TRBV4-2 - TGTGCCAGCAGCCAAAACCGGGATAGACCCCTCCACTTT CASSQNRDRPLHF
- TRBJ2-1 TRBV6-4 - TGTGCCAGCAGTGACCGGGGCGGGACTTGGATAGATGAGCAGTTCTTC CASSDRGGTWIDEQFF
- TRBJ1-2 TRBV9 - TGTGCCAGCAGCCCTAGCACAGGGTCCCTACTCTATGGCTACACCTTC CASSPSTGSLLYGYTF
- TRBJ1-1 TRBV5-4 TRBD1 TGTGCCAGCAGCTTGGGGACAGGACACCGGTACACTGAAGCTTTCTTT CASSLGTGHRYTEAFF
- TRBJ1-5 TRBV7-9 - TGTGCCAGCAGCCGGGGAAGACAGGGCAATCAGCCCCAGCATTTT CASSRGRQGNQPQHF
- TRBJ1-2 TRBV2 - TGTGCCAGCACCGCTTGGGAGTGGGGAGGTGGCTACACCTTC CASTAWEWGGGYTF
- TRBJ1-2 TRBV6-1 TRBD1 TGTGCCAGCAGTTTCCGGGACAGGCTAGACTATGGCTACACCTTC CASSFRDRLDYGYTF